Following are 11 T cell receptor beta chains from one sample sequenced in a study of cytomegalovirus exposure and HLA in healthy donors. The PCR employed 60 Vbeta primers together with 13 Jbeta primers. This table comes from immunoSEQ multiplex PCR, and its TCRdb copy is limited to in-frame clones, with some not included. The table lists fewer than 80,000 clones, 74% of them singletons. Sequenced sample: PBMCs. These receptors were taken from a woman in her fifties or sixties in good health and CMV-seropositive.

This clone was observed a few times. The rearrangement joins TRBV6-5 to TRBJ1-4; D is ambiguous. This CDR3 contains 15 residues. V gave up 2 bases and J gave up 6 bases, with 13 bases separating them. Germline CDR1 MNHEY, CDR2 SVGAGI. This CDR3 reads CASSYSGSGDEKLFF. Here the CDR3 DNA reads TGTGCCAGCAGTTACAGCGGGTCAGGAGATGAAAAACTGTTTTTT.

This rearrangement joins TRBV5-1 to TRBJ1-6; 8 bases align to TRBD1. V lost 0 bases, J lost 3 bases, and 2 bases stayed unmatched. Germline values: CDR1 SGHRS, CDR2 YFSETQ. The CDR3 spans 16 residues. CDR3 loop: CASSLGQGIYNSPLHF. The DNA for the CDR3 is TGCGCCAGCAGCTTGGGACAGGGGATCTATAATTCACCCCTCCACTTT.

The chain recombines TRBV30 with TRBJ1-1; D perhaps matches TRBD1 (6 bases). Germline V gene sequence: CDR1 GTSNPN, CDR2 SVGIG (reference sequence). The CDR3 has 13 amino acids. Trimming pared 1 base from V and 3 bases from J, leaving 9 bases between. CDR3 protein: CAWSEGGDTEAFF. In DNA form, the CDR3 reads TGTGCCTGGAGTGAAGGGGGAGACACTGAAGCTTTCTTT.

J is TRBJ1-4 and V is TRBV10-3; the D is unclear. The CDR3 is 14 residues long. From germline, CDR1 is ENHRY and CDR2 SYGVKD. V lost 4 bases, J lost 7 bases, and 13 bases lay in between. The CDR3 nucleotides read TGTGCCATCAGTGCGGGAGACATGGCTGAAAAACTGTTTTTT. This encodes CAISAGDMAEKLFF.

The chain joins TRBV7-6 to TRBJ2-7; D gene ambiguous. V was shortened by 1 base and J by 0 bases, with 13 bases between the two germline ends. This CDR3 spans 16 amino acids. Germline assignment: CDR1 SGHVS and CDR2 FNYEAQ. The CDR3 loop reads CASSLGEAEPSYEQYF. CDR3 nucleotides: TGTGCCAGCAGCTTAGGAGAGGCAGAACCCTCCTACGAGCAGTACTTC.

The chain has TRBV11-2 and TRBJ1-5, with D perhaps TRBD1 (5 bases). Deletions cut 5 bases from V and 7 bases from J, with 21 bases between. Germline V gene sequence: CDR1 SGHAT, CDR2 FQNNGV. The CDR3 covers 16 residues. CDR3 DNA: TGTGCCAGCAGCGCGGGGGGACTGCGCGGATACCAGCCCCAGCATTTT. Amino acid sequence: CASSAGGLRGYQPQHF.

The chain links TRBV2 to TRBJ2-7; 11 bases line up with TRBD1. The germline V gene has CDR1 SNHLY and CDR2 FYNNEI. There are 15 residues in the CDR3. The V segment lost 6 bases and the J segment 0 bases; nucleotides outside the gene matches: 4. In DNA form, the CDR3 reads TGTGCCAGCAGCGGGACAGGGGGGATCTCCTACGAGCAGTACTTC. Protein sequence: CASSGTGGISYEQYF.

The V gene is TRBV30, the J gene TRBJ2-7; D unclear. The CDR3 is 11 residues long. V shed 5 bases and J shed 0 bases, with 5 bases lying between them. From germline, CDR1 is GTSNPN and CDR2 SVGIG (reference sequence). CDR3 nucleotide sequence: TGTGCCTGGGAGTCCTCCTACGAGCAGTACTTC. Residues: CAWESSYEQYF. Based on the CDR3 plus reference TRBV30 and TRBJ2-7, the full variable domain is SQTIHQWPATLVQPVGSPLSLECTVEGTSNPNLYWYRQAAGRGLQLLFYSVGIGQISSEVPQNLSASRPQDRQFILSSKKLLLSDSGFYLCAWESSYEQYFGPGTRLTVT.

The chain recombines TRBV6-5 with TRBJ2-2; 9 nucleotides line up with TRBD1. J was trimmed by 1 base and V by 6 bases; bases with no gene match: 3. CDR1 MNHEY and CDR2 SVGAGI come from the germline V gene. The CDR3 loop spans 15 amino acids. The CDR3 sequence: CASSWGQGNTGELFF. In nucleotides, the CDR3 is TGTGCCAGCAGCTGGGGACAGGGGAACACCGGGGAGCTGTTTTTT.

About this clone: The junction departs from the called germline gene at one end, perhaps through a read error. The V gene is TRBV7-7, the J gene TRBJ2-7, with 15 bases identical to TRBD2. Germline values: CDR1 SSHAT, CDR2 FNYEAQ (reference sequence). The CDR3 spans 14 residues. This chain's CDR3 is CASSPGLAGGEKYF. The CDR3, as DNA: TGTGCTAGCAGCCCGGGACTAGCGGGAGGAGAGAAGTACTTC.

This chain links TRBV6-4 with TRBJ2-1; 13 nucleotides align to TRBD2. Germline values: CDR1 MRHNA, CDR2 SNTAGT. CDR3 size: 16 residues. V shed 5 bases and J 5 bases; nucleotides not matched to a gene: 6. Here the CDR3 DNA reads TGTGCCAGCAGTACTAGCGGGAGGGCCATACACAATGAGCAGTTCTTC. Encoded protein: CASSTSGRAIHNEQFF.